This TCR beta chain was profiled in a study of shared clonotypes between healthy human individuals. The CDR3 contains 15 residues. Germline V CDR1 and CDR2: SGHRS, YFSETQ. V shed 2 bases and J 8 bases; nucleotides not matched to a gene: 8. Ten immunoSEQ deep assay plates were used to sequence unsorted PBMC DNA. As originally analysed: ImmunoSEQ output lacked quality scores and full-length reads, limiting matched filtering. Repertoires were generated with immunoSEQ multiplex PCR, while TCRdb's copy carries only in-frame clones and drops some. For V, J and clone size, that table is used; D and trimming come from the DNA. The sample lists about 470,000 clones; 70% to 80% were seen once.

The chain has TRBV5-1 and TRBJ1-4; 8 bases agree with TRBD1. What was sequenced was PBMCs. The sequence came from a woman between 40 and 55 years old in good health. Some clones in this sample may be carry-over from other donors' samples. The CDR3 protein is CASSFTGTGGEKLFF. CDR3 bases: TGCGCCAGCAGCTTTACCGGGACAGGTGGCGAAAAACTGTTTTTT.